Listed here are 20 T cell receptor beta chains from one sample, sequenced in a study of blood T cells in healthy people across ages. It was with a sample-barcoded 5' primer and a J-beta primer mix that a second PCR of roughly 7 to 12 cycles was run. Each CDR3 protein gets one entry after TCRdb re-called the 5' RACE reads with MiXCR. The sample carries approximately 810,000 distinct CDR3 sequences, 30% to 45% recorded once. The material sequenced was blood. The receptors here all came from a young man in good health.

This chain connects TRBV3-1 to TRBJ1-1, with D maybe TRBD1 (5 bases). Germline values: CDR1 LGHDT, CDR2 YNNKEL (reference sequence). Trimming removed 1 base from V and 7 bases from J, with 13 bases in between. This CDR3 comprises 14 residues. Here the CDR3 DNA reads TGTGCCAGCAGCCAAGTCCTGACAGCAGTTGAAGCTTTCTTT. Protein sequence: CASSQVLTAVEAFF. The variable domain in full, with the rest retrieved from reference TRBV3-1 and TRBJ1-1, is DTAVSQTPKYLVTQMGNDKSIKCEQNLGHDTMYWYKQDSKKFLKIMFSYNNKELIINETVPNRFSPKSPDKAHLNLHINSLELGDSAVYFCASSQVLTAVEAFFGQGTRLTVV.

The chain carries TRBV5-4 and TRBJ2-3, with 12 positions matching TRBD2. CDR3 length equals 12 residues. Germline assignment: CDR1 SGHNT and CDR2 YYREEE (reference sequence). Germline trimming cut 4 bases from V and 11 bases from J; bases unmatched to any gene: 2. The CDR3 is CASSTTSGGQYF. The CDR3 nucleotides are TGTGCCAGCAGCACGACTAGCGGGGGGCAGTATTTT.

The J gene is TRBJ1-2, the V gene TRBV3-1; TRBD1 matches 8 bases. Germline trimming cut 1 base from V and 7 bases from J; bases unmatched to any gene: 8. This CDR3 comprises 15 residues. CDR1 and CDR2 from the germline V gene are LGHDT and YNNKEL (reference sequence). The CDR3 DNA reads as TGTGCCAGCAGCCAAGGAGGAACAGGGGGTGGTGGCTACACCTTC. Amino acid sequence: CASSQGGTGGGGYTF.

In its sample, this clonotype was seen a few times. The V and J genes are TRBV6-1 and TRBJ2-2; tentative D call: TRBD2 (5 bases). V dropped 2 bases and J dropped 5 bases, with 18 bases sitting between them. The length of the CDR3 is 17 residues. Germline CDR1 and CDR2: MNHNS and SASEGT. The CDR3 bases are TGTGCCAGCAGTGAACTGGACTCCATCTGGAGGACCGGGGAGCTGTTTTTT. Its translation: CASSELDSIWRTGELFF.

This clonotype was found a few times. This chain connects TRBV5-1 to TRBJ1-6; D unresolved. Trimming left V 6 bases short and J 0 bases short, with 13 bases between. The CDR3 spans 16 residues. Germline V gene data show CDR1 as SGHRS and CDR2 as YFSETQ. The chain's CDR3 is CASNPGPSSYNSPLHF. The CDR3 coding sequence is TGCGCCAGCAACCCGGGCCCAAGCTCCTATAATTCACCCCTCCACTTT.

V and J are TRBV11-2 and TRBJ2-4; D unresolved. This CDR3 contains 17 residues. CDR1 is SGHAT and CDR2 is FQNNGV in the germline V gene. The V end lost 5 bases, the J end lost 2 bases, and 19 bases lay between the germline ends. CDR3 protein: CASSAIAGERTKNIQYF. In DNA, the CDR3 is TGTGCCAGCAGCGCTATCGCCGGAGAAAGGACCAAAAACATTCAGTACTTC. Variable domain in full (rest from reference TRBV11-2 and TRBJ2-4): EAGVAQSPRYKIIEKRQSVAFWCNPISGHATLYWYQQILGQGPKLLIQFQNNGVVDDSQLPKDRFSAERLKGVDSTLKIQPAKLEDSAVYLCASSAIAGERTKNIQYFGAGTRLSVL.

The chain uses TRBV9 and TRBJ2-5, with D maybe TRBD1 (5 bases). Trimming stripped 4 bases from V and 11 bases from J, with 21 bases between. In germline, CDR1 is SGDLS, CDR2 YYNGEE. The CDR3 is 14 amino acids. The chain's CDR3 is CASSPAPGPYVQYF. In nucleotides, the CDR3 is TGTGCCAGCAGCCCGGCCCCAGGGCCCTACGTGCAGTACTTC. Based on the CDR3 plus reference TRBV9 and TRBJ2-5, the full variable domain is DSGVTQTPKHLITATGQRVTLRCSPRSGDLSVYWYQQSLDQGLQFLIQYYNGEERAKGNILERFSAQQFPDLHSELNLSSLELGDSALYFCASSPAPGPYVQYFGPGTRLLVL.

This rearrangement joins TRBV29-1 to TRBJ2-3, with D unresolved. Trimming shortened V by 4 bases and J by 6 bases, and 5 bases separated the two germline ends. The CDR3 runs to 10 residues. Germline CDR1 and CDR2: SQVTM and ANQGSEA. The CDR3 spells CSVVWDTQYF. CDR3 coding DNA: TGCAGCGTTGTCTGGGATACGCAGTATTTT.

This clonotype was detected a few times. The rearrangement joins TRBV5-1 to TRBJ2-1; weak D call: TRBD1 (6 bases). Per germline, CDR1 SGHRS and CDR2 YFSETQ. The V gene lost 4 bases and the J gene lost 8 bases, with 22 bases spanning the gap. CDR3 length: 16 amino acids. DNA of the CDR3: TGCGCCAGCAGCCCTACGAGTCCAGGGGAGAACGATGAGCAGTTCTTC. Translating it yields CASSPTSPGENDEQFF.

As regards this clonotype: A read error is possible here, since a much larger clone lies one base away. The rearrangement joins TRBV29-1 to TRBJ2-1, with D possibly being TRBD1 or TRBD2 (5 bases each). CDR1 is SQVTM and CDR2 is ANQGSEA in the germline V gene. V was clipped by 0 bases and J by 6 bases, with 15 bases between them. The length of the CDR3 is 15 residues. The CDR3 loop is CSVEEHTGRPNEQFF. The DNA of the CDR3 is TGCAGCGTTGAAGAGCATACGGGACGGCCCAATGAGCAGTTCTTC.

On this clonotype: A much larger clone sits a single nucleotide away, making a read error possible. V is TRBV10-3 and J is TRBJ2-3; 8 bases fit TRBD2. Losses at the gene ends were 5 bases for V and 0 bases for J; bases not matched to a gene: 7. Per germline, CDR1 ENHRY and CDR2 SYGVKD. The CDR3 is made up of 16 amino acids. CDR3 DNA: TGTGCCATCAGTCCCGGGGGGGCAGCTAGCACAGATACGCAGTATTTT. Protein product: CAISPGGAASTDTQYF.

A few counts support this clonotype. A junction end diverges from the germline sequence, so it may reflect a read error. The chain has TRBV7-8 and TRBJ1-5, with D uncertain. The CDR3 has 14 residues. From germline, CDR1 is SGHVS and CDR2 FQNEAQ. Written as DNA, the CDR3 is TGTGCCGGCAGCTTAGGAGGCGGGAATCAGCCCCAGCATTTT. It encodes CAGSLGGGNQPQHF.

Regarding this clonotype: One end of the junction fails to match germline, which may point to a read error. V gene TRBV9 combines with J gene TRBJ2-5; the D gene is possibly TRBD2 (6 bases). This CDR3 is built from 14 residues. The germline CDR1 and CDR2 sequences are SGDLS and YYNGEE. The CDR3 loop is CASSFPGLSETRYF. CDR3 bases: TGTGCCAGCAGCTTCCCGGGACTTAGCGAGACCCGGTACTTC. Variable domain in full (rest from reference TRBV9 and TRBJ2-5): DSGVTQTPKHLITATGQRVTLRCSPRSGDLSVYWYQQSLDQGLQFLIQYYNGEERAKGNILERFSAQQFPDLHSELNLSSLELGDSALYFCASSFPGLSETRYFGPGTRLLVL.

V usage is TRBV5-1 and J usage is TRBJ2-7, with TRBD2 matching 16 bases. Trimming at V came to 4 bases and at J to 7 bases, leaving 17 bases not matched to a gene. Looked up from germline, CDR1 is SGHRS and CDR2 is YFSETQ. This CDR3 comprises 19 residues. The CDR3 DNA sequence: TGCGCCAGCAGCAGTCCGGGACTAGCGGGGGGGCGCTCCTACAATGAGCAGTACTTC. Translating gives CASSSPGLAGGRSYNEQYF. The full variable domain, in which reference TRBV5-1 and TRBJ2-7 provide the parts outside the CDR3, is KAGVTQTPRYLIKTRGQQVTLSCSPISGHRSVSWYQQTPGQGLQFLFEYFSETQRNKGNFPGRFSGRQFSNSRSEMNVSTLELGDSALYLCASSSPGLAGGRSYNEQYFGPGTRLTVT.

V is TRBV7-9 and J is TRBJ1-6; D is unresolved. Germline lookup yields CDR1 SEHNR and CDR2 FQNEAQ (reference sequence). Trimming stripped 3 bases from V and 8 bases from J, with 5 bases between. This CDR3 comprises 12 residues. CDR3 coding DNA: TGTGCCAGCAGCTTTACTCATTCACCCCTCCACTTT. Amino acid sequence: CASSFTHSPLHF.

This clonotype was seen many times. The CDR3 DNA is TGTGCCAGCAGTCAAGGGGCTTTTAATTCACCCCTCCACTTT. Translating gives CASSQGAFNSPLHF. This chain connects TRBV12-3 or TRBV12-4 to TRBJ1-6, with D possibly TRBD1 on 5 matching bases. The CDR3 loop spans 14 amino acids. Trimming removed 5 bases from V and 6 bases from J, with 11 bases in between.

In its sample, this clonotype was seen many times. The chain couples TRBV12-3 or TRBV12-4 to TRBJ1-2, with 7 positions matching TRBD1. Germline trimming cut 7 bases from V and 11 bases from J; bases unmatched to any gene: 7. The CDR3 is 11 amino acids. CDR3 coding DNA: TGTGCCAGCAACACCGGGACAGTTTACACCTTC. This translates into CASNTGTVYTF.

This clonotype appeared many times. The chain carries TRBV10-3 and TRBJ1-1; D is ambiguous. CDR1 and CDR2 (germline): ENHRY, SYGVKD. The CDR3 contains 13 residues. Between the trimmed V and J ends, which lost 7 bases and 0 bases, there was a span of 9 bases. CDR3 in DNA: TGTGCCATCACGATGTCAGTGAACACTGAAGCTTTCTTT. Protein product: CAITMSVNTEAFF.

This clonotype showed up just a few times. The chain recombines TRBV4-3 with TRBJ2-5; 10 bases are a match to TRBD1. The ends lost 1 base at V and 11 bases at J; junction bases unmatched: 19. The CDR3 runs 18 residues. CDR1 LGHNA and CDR2 YSLEER come from the germline V gene. Written as DNA, the CDR3 is TGCGCCAGCAGCCAAGTTTTTATTCGGGACAGGGGATTTGATGAGCAGTACTTC. Its translation is CASSQVFIRDRGFDEQYF.

This clonotype appeared once. CDR3 nucleotides: TGCAGCGTTGAAGATAAGCCACCTAAGCAGTATTTT. Amino acid sequence: CSVEDKPPKQYF. The chain is built from TRBV29-1 and TRBJ2-3; D ambiguous. Germline CDR1 SQVTM, CDR2 ANQGSEA. Trimming took off 0 bases at V and 11 bases at J, with 12 bases between the two ends. The CDR3 has 12 amino acids.